This is a list of T cell receptor beta chains from one sample in a study of T-cell reconstitution after alpha-beta-depleted transplantation in children. TCRdb reprocessed the PCR reads via MiXCR and lists one record per CDR3 protein. The top ten clones hold 0.85% to 1.3% of a sample with 600,000 to 700,000 distinct CDR3 sequences, around a sixth of them seen once. The sequenced sample was PBMCs from the stem cell graft donor, obtained from the stem cell graft. The source is a human donor who donated a stem cell graft to a child with acute myeloid leukemia. CDR3s leave out the opening cysteine and the closing phenylalanine or tryptophan. A D gene is named only where the DNA matches it firmly. Only some rows state a clone size, as once, few, many or a class for expanded clones.

clone_size: few
d_call: NA
j_call: TRBJ1-5
v_call: TRBV4-3
cdr3_aa: ASSQASMGQPQH

clone_size: once
d_call: NA
j_call: TRBJ1-5
v_call: TRBV4-3
cdr3_aa: ASSQGRASNQPQH

clone_size: NA
d_call: TRBD1
j_call: TRBJ2-3
v_call: TRBV3-1
cdr3_aa: ASSPTGERTDTQY

clone_size: NA
d_call: NA
j_call: TRBJ1-1
v_call: TRBV7-3
cdr3_aa: ASSWMGEGTEAF

clone_size: NA
d_call: NA
j_call: TRBJ2-2
v_call: TRBV6-5
cdr3_aa: ASSYPTMANTGELF

clone_size: few
d_call: NA
j_call: TRBJ1-1
v_call: TRBV24-1
cdr3_aa: AAGRDNTEAF

clone_size: many
d_call: TRBD2
j_call: TRBJ2-1
v_call: TRBV20-1
cdr3_aa: SAPGGAGDNEQF

clone_size: few
d_call: NA
j_call: TRBJ2-6
v_call: TRBV25-1
cdr3_aa: ASSDRDGGWSVLT

clone_size: few
d_call: NA
j_call: TRBJ1-4
v_call: TRBV24-1
cdr3_aa: ATSENTGATNEKLF

clone_size: few
d_call: NA
j_call: TRBJ2-5
v_call: TRBV7-9
cdr3_aa: ASAFRETQY

clone_size: NA
d_call: NA
j_call: TRBJ2-3
v_call: TRBV30
cdr3_aa: AWRYGRSVRTDTQY

clone_size: few
d_call: NA
j_call: TRBJ1-5
v_call: TRBV6-1
cdr3_aa: ASSPPALGVGNQPQH

clone_size: few
d_call: TRBD1
j_call: TRBJ1-2
v_call: TRBV28
cdr3_aa: ASRTGSTLNYGYT

clone_size: many
d_call: TRBD2
j_call: TRBJ2-1
v_call: TRBV29-1
cdr3_aa: SVGGGVTNEQF

clone_size: few
d_call: TRBD2
j_call: TRBJ2-1
v_call: TRBV12-3/TRBV12-4
cdr3_aa: ASSFLASGVYNEQF

clone_size: NA
d_call: NA
j_call: TRBJ2-1
v_call: TRBV18
cdr3_aa: ASSPRLPSSYNEQF

clone_size: many
d_call: TRBD1
j_call: TRBJ1-5
v_call: TRBV12-3/TRBV12-4
cdr3_aa: ASSPQGDQPQH